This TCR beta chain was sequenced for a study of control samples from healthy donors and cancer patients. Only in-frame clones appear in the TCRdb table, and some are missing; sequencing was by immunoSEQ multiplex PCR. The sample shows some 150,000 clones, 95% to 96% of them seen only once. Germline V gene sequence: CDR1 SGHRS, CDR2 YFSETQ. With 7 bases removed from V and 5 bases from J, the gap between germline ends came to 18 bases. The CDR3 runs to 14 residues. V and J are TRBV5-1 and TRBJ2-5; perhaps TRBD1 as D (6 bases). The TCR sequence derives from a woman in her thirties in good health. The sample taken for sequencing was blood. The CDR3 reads CASRATSGVETQYF. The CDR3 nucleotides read TGCGCCAGCCGCGCCACCTCAGGGGTCGAGACCCAGTACTTC.